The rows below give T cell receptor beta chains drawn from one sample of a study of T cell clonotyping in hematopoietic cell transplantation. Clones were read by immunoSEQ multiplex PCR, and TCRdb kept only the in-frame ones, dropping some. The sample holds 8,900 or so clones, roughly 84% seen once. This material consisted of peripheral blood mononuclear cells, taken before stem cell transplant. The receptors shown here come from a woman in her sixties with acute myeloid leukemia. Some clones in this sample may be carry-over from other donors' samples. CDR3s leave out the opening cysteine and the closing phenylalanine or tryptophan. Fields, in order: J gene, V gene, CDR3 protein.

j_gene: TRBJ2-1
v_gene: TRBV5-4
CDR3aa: ASSLNSRSYNEQF

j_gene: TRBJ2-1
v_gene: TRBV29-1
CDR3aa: SVVDSWGDDEQF

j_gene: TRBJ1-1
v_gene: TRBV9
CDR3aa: ASSVITGGSTEAF

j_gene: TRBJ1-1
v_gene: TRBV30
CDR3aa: AWSGGTGAVYTEAF

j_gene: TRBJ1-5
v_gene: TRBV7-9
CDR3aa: ASSSSGAGGEQPQH

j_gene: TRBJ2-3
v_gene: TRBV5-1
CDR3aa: ASSVWLAGTDTQY

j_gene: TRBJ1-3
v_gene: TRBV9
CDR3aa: ASSVDTDSGNTIY

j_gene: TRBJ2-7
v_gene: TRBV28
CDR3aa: ASSIREGQY

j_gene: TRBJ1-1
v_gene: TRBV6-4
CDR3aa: ASSVSINTEAF

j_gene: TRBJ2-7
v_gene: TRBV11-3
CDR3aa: ASSLKLPVYEQY

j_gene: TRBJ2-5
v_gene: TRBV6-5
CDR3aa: ASRLLETQY

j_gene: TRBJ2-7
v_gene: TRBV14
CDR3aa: ASSHWSGDEQY

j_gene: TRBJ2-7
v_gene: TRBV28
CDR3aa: ASSSPRGGSYEQY

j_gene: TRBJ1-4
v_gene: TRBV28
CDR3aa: ASSSSMGGTGKLF

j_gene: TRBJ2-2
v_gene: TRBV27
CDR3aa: ASKLLAGGPAGELF

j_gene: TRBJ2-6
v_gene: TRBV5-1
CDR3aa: ASSLEVGSGANVLT

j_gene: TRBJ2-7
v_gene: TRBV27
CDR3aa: ASSLAGTGWNEQY

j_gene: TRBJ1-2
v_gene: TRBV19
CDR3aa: ASSESGVYGYT

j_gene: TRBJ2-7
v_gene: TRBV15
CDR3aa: ATSTWDRWYEQY

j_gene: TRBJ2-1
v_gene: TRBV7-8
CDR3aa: ASSDVPLAGGYNEQF

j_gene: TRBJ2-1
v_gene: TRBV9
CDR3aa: ASSPQLAPSSYNEQF

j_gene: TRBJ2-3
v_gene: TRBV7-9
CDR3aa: ASSLPRDLDTQY

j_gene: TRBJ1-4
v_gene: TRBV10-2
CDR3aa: AMPNDRTNEKLF

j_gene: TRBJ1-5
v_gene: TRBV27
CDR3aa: ASSLRLETGARQPQH

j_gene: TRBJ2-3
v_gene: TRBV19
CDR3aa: ASSIAGGGTDTQY

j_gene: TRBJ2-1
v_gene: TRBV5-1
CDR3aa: ASSTDSSRIPSDYNEQF

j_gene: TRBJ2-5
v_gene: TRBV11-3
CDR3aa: ASSFRLTFQETQY

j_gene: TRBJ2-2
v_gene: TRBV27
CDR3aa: ASSLYPGRSTGELF

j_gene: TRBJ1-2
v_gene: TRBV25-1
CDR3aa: ASTDDRTGTNLYGYT

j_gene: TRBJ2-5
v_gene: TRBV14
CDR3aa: ASSQVRDRGIETQY

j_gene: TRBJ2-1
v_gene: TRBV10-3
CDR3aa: AISEDRGGYNEQF

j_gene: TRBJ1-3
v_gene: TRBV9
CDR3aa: ASSLNPDSGNTIY

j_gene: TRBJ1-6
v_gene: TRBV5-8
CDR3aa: ASDPGNSPLH

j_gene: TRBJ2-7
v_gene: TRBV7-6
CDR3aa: ASSGTSYEQY

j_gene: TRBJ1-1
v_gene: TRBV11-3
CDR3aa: ASSLRGTGTEAF

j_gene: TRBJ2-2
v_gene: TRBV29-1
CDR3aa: SVAYLSNTGELF

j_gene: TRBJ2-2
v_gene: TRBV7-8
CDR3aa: ASSLSGLTGELF

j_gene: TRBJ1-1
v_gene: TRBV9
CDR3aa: ASSVDGGTEAF

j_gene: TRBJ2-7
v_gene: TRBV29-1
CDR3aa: SVENERGSYEQY

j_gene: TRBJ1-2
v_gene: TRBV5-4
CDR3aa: ASSLADTGRHGYT

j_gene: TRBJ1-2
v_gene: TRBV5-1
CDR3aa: ASRSGGGTNYGYT

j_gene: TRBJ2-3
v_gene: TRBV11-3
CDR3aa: ASSLVGTGVTDTQY

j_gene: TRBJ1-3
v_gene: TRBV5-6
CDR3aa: ASSFPDRGSFSGNTIY

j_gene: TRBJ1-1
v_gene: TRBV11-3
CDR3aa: ASSSQGAGYTEAF

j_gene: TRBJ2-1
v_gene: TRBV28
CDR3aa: ASSLDNEQF